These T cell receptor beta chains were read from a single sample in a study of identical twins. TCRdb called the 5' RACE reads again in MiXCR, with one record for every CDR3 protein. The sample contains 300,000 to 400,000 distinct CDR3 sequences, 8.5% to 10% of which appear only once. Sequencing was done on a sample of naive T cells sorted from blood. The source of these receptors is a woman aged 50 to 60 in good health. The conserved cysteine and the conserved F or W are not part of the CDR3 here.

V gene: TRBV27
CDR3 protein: ASQDYQETQY

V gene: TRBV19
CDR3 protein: ASSIDKGQTQY

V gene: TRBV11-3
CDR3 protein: ASSLTSGRAGEQF

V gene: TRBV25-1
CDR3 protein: ASAPDSFSYNEQF

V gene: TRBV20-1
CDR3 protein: SAEPLPLADTQY

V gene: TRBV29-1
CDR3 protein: SVLPGGGTDTQY

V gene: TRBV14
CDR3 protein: ASSLVLKTSGRTDTQY

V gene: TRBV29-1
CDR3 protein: SVDGARSGRRFSEQF

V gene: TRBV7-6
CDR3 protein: ASSLGSGVRNEQF

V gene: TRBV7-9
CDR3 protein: ASSLGTGTDLSHYGYT

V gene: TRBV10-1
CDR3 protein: ASSEVGEPQY

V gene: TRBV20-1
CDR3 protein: SADTGSFEQF

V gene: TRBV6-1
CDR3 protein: ASSSGGRGYT

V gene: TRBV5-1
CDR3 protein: ASSLETSTDTQY

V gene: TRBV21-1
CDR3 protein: ASSLRDRDGYT

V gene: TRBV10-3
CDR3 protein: AIRDGTDTQY

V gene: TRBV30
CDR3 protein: AWRYDPGSEQF

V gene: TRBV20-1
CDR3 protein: SARGGGETQY

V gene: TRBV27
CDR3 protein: ASQQGDRNQPQH

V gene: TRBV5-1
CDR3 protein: ASSFEVDTQY

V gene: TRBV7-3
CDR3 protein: ASSQSGQNIQY

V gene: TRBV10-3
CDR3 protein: AIKKGTSGDSRTGELF

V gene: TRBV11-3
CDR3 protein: ASSPLLDTGELF

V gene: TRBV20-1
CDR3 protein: SAPSYNEQF

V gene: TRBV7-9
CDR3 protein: ASGTGLSWLAGNNEQF

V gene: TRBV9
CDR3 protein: ASSITSGTNTGELF

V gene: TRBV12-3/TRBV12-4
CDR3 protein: ASNLAGSASSYNEQF

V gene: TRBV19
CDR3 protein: ASSIGGTTEAF

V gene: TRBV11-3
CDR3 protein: ASSKAGTESYEQY

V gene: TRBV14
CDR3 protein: ASSPRVTGNTIY

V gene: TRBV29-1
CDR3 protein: SVESGYNEQF

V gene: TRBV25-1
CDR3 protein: ASSPIGINEQF

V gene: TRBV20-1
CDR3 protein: SALGRMNTEAF

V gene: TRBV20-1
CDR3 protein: SARLSGSRLYNEQF

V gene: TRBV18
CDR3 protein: ASSLRDRSDGELF

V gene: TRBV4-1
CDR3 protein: ASSQFRGAVGYT

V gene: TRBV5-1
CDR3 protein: ASSLGPLGTGELF

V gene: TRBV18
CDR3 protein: ASSQLRTDYEQY

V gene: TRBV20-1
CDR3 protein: SAGPGTGQETQY

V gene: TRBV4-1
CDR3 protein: ASSQDIGQGGLEQY

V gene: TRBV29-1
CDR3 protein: SVARGTAGANVLT